Listed here are 15 T cell receptor beta chains from one sample, sequenced in a study of blood T cell repertoires in COVID-19. Clones were read by immunoSEQ multiplex PCR, and TCRdb kept only the in-frame ones, dropping some. The table has about 33,000 clones, approximately 86% seen once. The sequenced sample was peripheral blood. Every receptor here comes from a woman aged 80 or older with active or convalescent COVID-19.

The chain joins TRBV5-1 to TRBJ1-5; TRBD1 aligns across 9 bases. This CDR3 comprises 16 residues. Germline CDR1 is SGHRS and CDR2 is YFSETQ. V lost 4 bases to trimming and J lost 2 bases; unmatched junction nucleotides: 7. The CDR3 is CASSLGTGPGNQPQHF. Written as DNA, the CDR3 is TGCGCCAGCAGCCTAGGGACAGGGCCAGGCAATCAGCCCCAGCATTTT.

This chain joins TRBV28 and TRBJ2-2; D is perhaps TRBD1 (6 bases). Per germline, CDR1 MDHEN and CDR2 SYDVKM. Trimming took off 5 bases at V and 2 bases at J, with 15 bases between the two ends. The CDR3 sequence is 16 residues long. CDR3 in amino acids: CASSPQGQGNTGELFF. The CDR3 DNA sequence: TGTGCCAGCAGTCCCCAGGGGCAGGGTAACACCGGGGAGCTGTTTTTT.

V usage is TRBV5-1 and J usage is TRBJ2-1; TRBD2 agrees at 9 bases. V was pared by 4 bases and J by 5 bases, with 10 bases of the junction left unmatched. The CDR3 spans 16 residues. Germline CDR1 SGHRS, CDR2 YFSETQ. CDR3 bases: TGCGCCAGCAGCCTTTTGTCTAGCGGGGTTAACAATGAGCAGTTCTTC. Residues: CASSLLSSGVNNEQFF. Full variable domain (rest looked up from reference TRBV5-1 and TRBJ2-1): KAGVTQTPRYLIKTRGQQVTLSCSPISGHRSVSWYQQTPGQGLQFLFEYFSETQRNKGNFPGRFSGRQFSNSRSEMNVSTLELGDSALYLCASSLLSSGVNNEQFFGPGTRLTVL.

The V call is TRBV12-3 or TRBV12-4, the J call TRBJ2-7; no firm D call. V was cut by 7 bases and J by 2 bases, with 6 bases left in between. This CDR3 region has 11 residues. CDR3 DNA sequence: TGTGCCAGCACCCGAGCCTACGAGCAGTACTTC. This gives the protein CASTRAYEQYF.

This sequence joins TRBV10-3 and TRBJ2-2, with 9 bases aligning to TRBD1. After removal of 6 bases from V and 1 base from J, the junction contained 0 bases not matched to a gene. Germline V gene sequence: CDR1 ENHRY, CDR2 SYGVKD. This CDR3 is 14 amino acids long. The CDR3 DNA follows: TGTGCCATCAGGGGACAGGGGAACACCGGGGAGCTGTTTTTT. Protein product: CAIRGQGNTGELFF.

The V gene is TRBV19, the J gene TRBJ1-3; 7 bases are shared with TRBD1. The germline V gene encodes CDR1 LNHDA and CDR2 SQIVND (reference sequence). V shed 4 bases, J shed 2 bases, and the junction held 5 bases outside the gene matches. The CDR3 consists of 15 residues. Written as DNA, the CDR3 is TGTGCCAGTAGTACTCCCGGGACAGCTGGAAACACCATATATTTT. Residues: CASSTPGTAGNTIYF.

V and J are TRBV3-1 (or the pseudogene TRBV3-2) and TRBJ1-1; weak D call: TRBD1 (5 bases). This CDR3 region has 14 residues. Germline V gives CDR1 LGHDT, CDR2 YNNKEL (reference sequence). V shed 8 bases and J shed 4 bases, with 17 bases lying between them. The CDR3 loop is CASSTAQGFTEAFF. The CDR3 DNA follows: TGTGCCAGCTCGACGGCCCAGGGCTTCACTGAAGCTTTCTTT.

The chain links TRBV5-5 to TRBJ2-1; TRBD2 is a possible D gene (5 bases). This CDR3 has 15 residues. V was clipped by 0 bases and J by 0 bases, with 7 bases between them. Germline values: CDR1 SGHKS, CDR2 YYEKEE (reference sequence). CDR3: CASSLGRISYNEQFF. The DNA for the CDR3 is TGTGCCAGCAGCTTGGGGAGGATCTCCTACAATGAGCAGTTCTTC.

V usage is TRBV28 and J usage is TRBJ1-3; tentatively, D is TRBD1 (6 bases). Trimming cost V 4 bases and J 7 bases, with 17 bases left between them. This CDR3 spans 15 amino acids. Per germline, CDR1 MDHEN and CDR2 SYDVKM. CDR3 bases: TGTGCCAGCAGTTCTCGGGGACAAAACGCCAACACCATATATTTT. Its translation is CASSSRGQNANTIYF.

V is TRBV18 and J is TRBJ1-2; D is undetermined. V lost 0 bases and J 2 bases, leaving 10 bases between the germline ends. CDR3 size: 15 residues. Per the germline V gene, CDR1 is KGHSH and CDR2 is LQKENI. The CDR3 DNA is TGTGCCAGCTCACCACCCTTGGCCAGAAACTATGGCTACACCTTC. As protein: CASSPPLARNYGYTF.

V is TRBV19 and J is TRBJ2-3, with 8 bases identical to TRBD1. The CDR3 totals 17 residues. Germline-derived CDR1 and CDR2 are LNHDA and SQIVND (reference sequence). With V trimmed by 0 bases and J by 2 bases, 7 bases remained unmatched. The CDR3 DNA reads as TGTGCCAGTAGTATAGATCTCAGCCAGGGGGCCACAGATACGCAGTATTTT. It is translated as CASSIDLSQGATDTQYF. Filled out from reference TRBV19 and TRBJ2-3, the complete variable domain reads DGGITQSPKYLFRKEGQNVTLSCEQNLNHDAMYWYRQDPGQGLRLIYYSQIVNDFQKGDIAEGYSVSREKKESFPLTVTSAQKNPTAFYLCASSIDLSQGATDTQYFGPGTRLTVL.

J is TRBJ1-1 and V is TRBV6-5; TRBD1 is a possible D gene (5 bases). From germline, CDR1 is MNHEY and CDR2 SVGAGI. V lost 6 bases and J lost 4, with 18 bases in between. The CDR3 spans 15 residues. The CDR3 coding sequence is TGTGCCAGCAGGGGGCATCAGGGTAGGAGCACTGAAGCTTTCTTT. Its protein is CASRGHQGRSTEAFF.

CDR3 in DNA: TGTGCCAGCAGTTACTCGAGGCAGGGAGGTTCTGAAGCTTTCTTT. Translated, it gives CASSYSRQGGSEAFF. The genes are TRBV6-2 or TRBV6-3 and TRBJ1-1, with D maybe TRBD1 (5 bases). Germline CDR1 is MNHEY and CDR2 is SVGEGT. The CDR3 has 15 amino acids. With 0 bases removed from V and 6 bases from J, the gap between germline ends came to 14 bases.

V gene TRBV15 combines with J gene TRBJ2-6; D uncertain. The germline gives CDR1 LNHNV, CDR2 YYDKDF (reference sequence). The germline V and J ends were trimmed by 4 bases and 1 base, with 8 bases remaining between them. The CDR3 covers 15 residues. The CDR3 DNA reads as TGTGCCACCAGCAATACGGGTTCTGGGGCCAACGTCCTGACTTTC. Its protein product is CATSNTGSGANVLTF.

The chain combines TRBV10-3 with TRBJ1-6; 8 bases align to TRBD1. CDR1 ENHRY and CDR2 SYGVKD come from the germline V gene. The CDR3 runs to 18 residues. V lost 5 bases, J lost 1 base, and 10 bases stayed unmatched. The chain's CDR3 is CAISPGGSVSSYNSPLHF. The CDR3 DNA is TGTGCCATCAGTCCAGGGGGCTCGGTATCGTCCTATAATTCACCCCTCCACTTT.